The rows below give T cell receptor beta chains drawn from one sample of a study of blood T cell repertoires in COVID-19. Clones were read by immunoSEQ multiplex PCR, and TCRdb kept only the in-frame ones, dropping some. The table records a few hundred thousand clones, 75% to 90% of them present only once. The sequencing input was peripheral blood. These receptor sequences come from a woman between 35 and 50 years old who had recovered from COVID-19. Each CDR3 is given with its conserved first and last residue. D genes are given only for firm matches. Expanded clones get a size class; other rows say once, few or many, or leave the size out.

TRBJ1-1	.	TRBV18	TRBD1	TGTGCCAGCTCACCAAACACAGCAGACAGGGGCAGAGCTTTCTTT	CASSPNTADRGRAFF
TRBJ1-5	.	TRBV28	.	TGTGCCAGCAGATCGGGACTGATTAATCAGCCCCAGCATTTT	CASRSGLINQPQHF
TRBJ2-1	.	TRBV7-9	.	TGTGCCAGCAGCATCGGACAGACGTTGCTGGCCAATGAGCAGTTCTTC	CASSIGQTLLANEQFF
TRBJ1-2	once	TRBV19	.	TGTGCCAGTAGTATCCGGGACACTCTCCGCGGCCTTAACGGCTACACCTTC	CASSIRDTLRGLNGYTF
TRBJ2-5	.	TRBV11-3	.	TGTGCCAGCAGCTCCGGCCGACTAGGCCAAGAGACCCAGTACTTC	CASSSGRLGQETQYF
TRBJ1-1	.	TRBV6-5	.	TGTGCCAGCAGGGAGGGAGAGGGCGGGAACACTGAAGCTTTCTTT	CASREGEGGNTEAFF
TRBJ2-7	.	TRBV27	TRBD1	TGTGCCAGCAGTTACAGGACAGGGGCCAAGCCCTACGAGCAGTACTTC	CASSYRTGAKPYEQYF
TRBJ1-4	.	TRBV5-6	.	TGTGCCAGCAGCTTGCTACCCGAGGGTGAAAAACTGTTTTTT	CASSLLPEGEKLFF
TRBJ2-5	.	TRBV6-2/TRBV6-3	TRBD2	TGTGCCAGCAGTTTAATAGCGGGGGGGGGAGCGGATGAGACCCAGTACTTC	CASSLIAGGGADETQYF
TRBJ1-3	.	TRBV9	TRBD1	TGTGCCAGCAGCGGAAGACAGGGGTCTCTGGAAGTCATATATTTT	CASSGRQGSLEVIYF
TRBJ2-7	once	TRBV30	.	TGTGCCTGGAGTGTGGGCGGGGTGAGCTCCTACGAGCAGTACTTC	CAWSVGGVSSYEQYF
TRBJ2-1	.	TRBV27	TRBD2	TGTGCCAGCAGTCAAGCGGGGTACAATGAGCAGTTCTTC	CASSQAGYNEQFF
TRBJ1-1	.	TRBV2	.	TGTGCCAGCAGTGACAGCGACTTTTCTGAAGCTTTCTTT	CASSDSDFSEAFF
TRBJ1-3	few	TRBV2	TRBD1	TGTGCCAGCAGGGACAGGGGTTTACCTGGAAACACCATATATTTT	CASRDRGLPGNTIYF
TRBJ1-6	.	TRBV18	.	TGTGCCAGCTCTCCCGGGATTAATAATTCACCCCTCCACTTT	CASSPGINNSPLHF
TRBJ1-2	once	TRBV4-1	TRBD1	TGCGCCAGCAGCCAAGTTACGGCCCGGGACAGGCGGGGGGGCTACACCTTC	CASSQVTARDRRGGYTF
TRBJ2-6	.	TRBV5-1	TRBD1	TGCGCCAGCAACATGAGGGACAGGGGGTCTGGGGCCAACGTCCTGACTTTC	CASNMRDRGSGANVLTF
TRBJ1-3	.	TRBV6-5	.	TGTGCCAGCAGTTACTCGGGGGGTTCTGGAAACACCATATATTTT	CASSYSGGSGNTIYF
TRBJ1-5	.	TRBV10-3	TRBD1	TGTGCCATCAGCCGGACAGGGGAACGACAACAGCCCCAGCATTTT	CAISRTGERQQPQHF
TRBJ2-7	.	TRBV7-9	TRBD1	TGTGCCAGCAGCTCGAGGGGACAGGGTAACTACGAGCAGTACTTC	CASSSRGQGNYEQYF
TRBJ2-7	.	TRBV30	.	TGTGCCTGGAGTCGGGGTTACGAGCAGTACTTC	CAWSRGYEQYF
TRBJ2-2	.	TRBV5-6	TRBD1	TGTGCCAGCAGCGCTTTACAGGGGGCGCAGAACACCGGGGAGCTGTTTTTT	CASSALQGAQNTGELFF
TRBJ2-4	.	TRBV5-5	.	TGTGCCAGCAGCTTCCCAGGGGCCAAAAACATTCAGTACTTC	CASSFPGAKNIQYF
TRBJ1-2	.	TRBV7-9	.	TGTGCCAGCACCATCTTTGGGGGTGCGGGAGGCTACACCTTC	CASTIFGGAGGYTF
TRBJ1-3	.	TRBV10-3	.	TGTGCCATCAGTGGGACACCCGGAAACACCATATATTTT	CAISGTPGNTIYF
TRBJ2-1	.	TRBV5-1	.	TGCGCCAGCAGCTTGGTCTCTGTCGGGGTATCGTATGAGCAGTTCTTC	CASSLVSVGVSYEQFF
TRBJ2-3	.	TRBV15	TRBD2	TGTGCCACCAGCAGCACTCCTAGCGGGGGCACAGATACGCAGTATTTT	CATSSTPSGGTDTQYF
TRBJ1-5	.	TRBV7-2	TRBD1	TGTGCCAGCAGCCTAGGACAGGGACTCTTCGGCAATCAGCCCCAGCATTTT	CASSLGQGLFGNQPQHF
TRBJ2-5	.	TRBV3-1/TRBV3-2	.	TGTGCCAGCAGCCAAGGGTGGGAAGAGGGGACCCAGTACTTC	CASSQGWEEGTQYF
TRBJ2-1	many	TRBV5-4	TRBD1	TGTGCCAGCAAAGGGACAGGGGGTGTCAATGAGCAGTTCTTC	CASKGTGGVNEQFF
TRBJ2-1	.	TRBV10-1	TRBD2	TGCGCCAGCAGTGCGGGACTAGCGGGAGGCCGGGGTGAGCAGTTCTTC	CASSAGLAGGRGEQFF
TRBJ2-3	.	TRBV6-2/TRBV6-3	TRBD1	TGTGCCAGCAGTTACTCCTCGACAGGGGATACGCAGTATTTT	CASSYSSTGDTQYF
TRBJ1-1	.	TRBV6-5	TRBD1	TGTGCCAGCAGTCCCACAGGGGGCACTGAAGCTTTCTTT	CASSPTGGTEAFF
TRBJ1-2	.	TRBV23-1	TRBD1	TGCGCCAGCAGCACTCCGGGACAGATAGGCTACACCTTC	CASSTPGQIGYTF
TRBJ2-2	.	TRBV5-1	TRBD1	TGCGCCAGCAGTCGACAGGGTAGCACCGGGGAGCTGTTTTTT	CASSRQGSTGELFF
TRBJ2-3	.	TRBV6-2/TRBV6-3	.	TGTGCCAGCAGTTCAATCAGTGGCGGGGGCGCAGATACGCAGTATTTT	CASSSISGGGADTQYF
TRBJ1-1	.	TRBV6-6	.	TGTGCCAGCAGTTACTCCTCCACTGAAGCTTTCTTT	CASSYSSTEAFF
TRBJ1-2	.	TRBV3-1/TRBV3-2	TRBD1	TGTGCCAGCAGCCAAGGATGGACAGGTGCGAAGGGCTACACCTTC	CASSQGWTGAKGYTF
TRBJ1-1	.	TRBV7-2	TRBD1	TGTGCCAGCAGTCCGACAGGGGGGGTCACTGAAGCTTTCTTT	CASSPTGGVTEAFF
TRBJ2-7	.	TRBV7-7	TRBD2	TGTGCCAGCAGCTTAGGGAGCGGGAATTCCTACGAGCAGTACTTC	CASSLGSGNSYEQYF
TRBJ2-3	.	TRBV4-1	TRBD2	TGCGCCAGCAGCCAAGAGCCCGGGGGGGCGGCAGATACGCAGTATTTT	CASSQEPGGAADTQYF
TRBJ2-2	.	TRBV5-4	.	TGTGCCAGCAGTACATGGAACACCGGGGAGCTGTTTTTT	CASSTWNTGELFF
TRBJ2-5	.	TRBV15	.	TGTGCCACCAGCAGAGATGAAGGGGTAGGGCAAGAGACCCAGTACTTC	CATSRDEGVGQETQYF
TRBJ2-1	.	TRBV4-1	.	TGCGCCAGCAGCCAAGCCGGGAGAGCCTACAATGAGCAGTTCTTC	CASSQAGRAYNEQFF